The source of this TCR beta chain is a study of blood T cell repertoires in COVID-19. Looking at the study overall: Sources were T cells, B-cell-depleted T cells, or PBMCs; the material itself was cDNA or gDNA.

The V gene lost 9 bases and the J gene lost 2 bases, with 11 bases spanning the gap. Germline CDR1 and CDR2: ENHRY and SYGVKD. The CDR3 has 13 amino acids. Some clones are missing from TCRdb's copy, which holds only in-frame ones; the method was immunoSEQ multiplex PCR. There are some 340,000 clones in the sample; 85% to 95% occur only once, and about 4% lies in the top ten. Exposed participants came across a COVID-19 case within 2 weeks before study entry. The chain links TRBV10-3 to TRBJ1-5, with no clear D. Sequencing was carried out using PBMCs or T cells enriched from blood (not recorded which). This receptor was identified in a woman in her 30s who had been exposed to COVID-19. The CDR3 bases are TGTGCCATACGTAGGGAGGGCAATCAGCCCCAGCATTTT. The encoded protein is CAIRREGNQPQHF.